A single T cell receptor beta chain is shown here with its context. Its matching antigen is unknown. A second PCR, run for roughly 6 to 11 cycles, used a sample-barcoded 5' primer plus a J-beta primer mix. TCRdb reprocessed the 5' RACE reads with MiXCR, giving one entry per CDR3 protein. Of around 1,900,000 distinct CDR3 sequences listed, 35% to 50% are singletons. These data originate in a study of blood T cells in healthy people across ages. V lost 6 bases and J 11 bases, leaving 13 bases between the germline ends. The CDR3 length is 10 residues. Per germline, CDR1 DFQATT and CDR2 SNEGSKA (reference sequence). Every donor gave approximately 10 milliliters of peripheral blood. Isolated per sample were at least 6 million PBMCs. Study-wide results and caveats: Compared with aged donors, long-lived donors showed fewer expanded clones, suggesting selection. In these data, TCR beta diversity tracked strongly with naive T cell percentage.

The rearrangement joins TRBV20-1 to TRBJ1-1; D uncertain. The sequence was obtained from a human donor in good health. The sequencing sample was made of blood. The CDR3 nucleotides are TGCAGTGCACGGACCTGGGAGGCTTTCTTT. This translates into CSARTWEAFF.